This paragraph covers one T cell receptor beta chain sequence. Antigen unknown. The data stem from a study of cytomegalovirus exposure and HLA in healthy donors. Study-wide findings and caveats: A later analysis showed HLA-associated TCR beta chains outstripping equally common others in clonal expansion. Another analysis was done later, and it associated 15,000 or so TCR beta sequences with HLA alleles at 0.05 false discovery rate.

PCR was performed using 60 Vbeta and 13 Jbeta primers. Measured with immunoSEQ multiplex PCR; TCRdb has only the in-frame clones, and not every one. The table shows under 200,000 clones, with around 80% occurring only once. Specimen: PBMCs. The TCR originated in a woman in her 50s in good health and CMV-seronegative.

CDR3 DNA sequence: TGTGCCAGCAGCTTTGGCGGGACAGGGCAGAGGGAAAAACTGTTTTTT. Protein product: CASSFGGTGQREKLFF. The V call is TRBV7-9, the J call TRBJ1-4, with TRBD1 matching over 9 bases. CDR3 size: 16 residues. Germline-derived CDR1 and CDR2 are SEHNR and FQNEAQ (reference sequence). V trimming: 3 bases; J trimming: 8 bases; junction bases outside the gene matches: 10.